These T cell receptor beta chains were read from a single sample in a study of a mutant IDH1 vaccine in newly diagnosed glioma. Which antigens these TCRs recognize remains unknown. Assay: immunoSEQ multiplex PCR; the TCRdb copy retains only in-frame clones and omits some. The sample comprises some 35,000 clones, 75% of which are singletons, and more than 7% rests with the top ten. This material consisted of PBMCs, taken from a glioma patient whose treatment included an IDH1 peptide vaccine. The receptors originated from a man aged 35-49 years with glioma. CDR3s include the opening cysteine and the closing phenylalanine or tryptophan. The D gene is left open where the match is weak. Clone size appears in some rows only: once, few, many, or a class for an expanded clone.

J: TRBJ1-5; size: few; D: TRBD1; V: TRBV2; DNA: TGTGCCAGCAGTGAAGCCAGGGGGGCCGGACAGCCCCAGCATTTT; CDR3: CASSEARGAGQPQHF
J: TRBJ1-5; size: NA; D: NA; V: TRBV6-5; DNA: TGTGCCAGCAGCCCGACCCCGGGCCAGCCCCAGCATTTT; CDR3: CASSPTPGQPQHF
J: TRBJ2-5; size: NA; D: TRBD1; V: TRBV9; DNA: TGTGCCAGCAGCTCACCCGGGACAGAAGAGACCCAGTACTTC; CDR3: CASSSPGTEETQYF
J: TRBJ2-7; size: NA; D: NA; V: TRBV19; DNA: TGTGCCAGTAGTTTCGTTAACCGGGACGGACACTACGAGCAGTACTTC; CDR3: CASSFVNRDGHYEQYF
J: TRBJ1-4; size: once; D: NA; V: TRBV27; DNA: TGTGCCAGCAGTTTACACCGGGGGGTTGAAAAACTGTTTTTT; CDR3: CASSLHRGVEKLFF
J: TRBJ1-5; size: NA; D: TRBD1; V: TRBV10-3; DNA: TGTGCCATCAGTAGAGGACAGGTCGATCAGCCCCAGCATTTT; CDR3: CAISRGQVDQPQHF
J: TRBJ1-2; size: NA; D: TRBD1; V: TRBV27; DNA: TGTGCCAGCAGTTTAGATCCGGGACAGGGGGTTAACTATGGCTACACCTTC; CDR3: CASSLDPGQGVNYGYTF
J: TRBJ2-2; size: NA; D: NA; V: TRBV4-2; DNA: TGTGCCAGCAGCCCCGGGCCTACTTCGAACACCGGGGAGCTGTTTTTT; CDR3: CASSPGPTSNTGELFF
J: TRBJ1-5; size: NA; D: NA; V: TRBV29-1; DNA: TGCAGCGTCTTGCCATGGGGGGCTTCACCTAATCAGCCCCAGCATTTT; CDR3: CSVLPWGASPNQPQHF
J: TRBJ2-1; size: NA; D: NA; V: TRBV9; DNA: TGTGCCAGCAGCCCACGCAACAATGAGCAGTTCTTC; CDR3: CASSPRNNEQFF
J: TRBJ2-1; size: NA; D: NA; V: TRBV11-2; DNA: TGTGCCAGCAGCTTAGCCACTAGCTGGGGTGAGCAGTTCTTC; CDR3: CASSLATSWGEQFF
J: TRBJ2-1; size: NA; D: NA; V: TRBV11-2; DNA: TGTGCCAGCAGCTTAGAAGGGACCCCGAGTGAGCAGTTCTTC; CDR3: CASSLEGTPSEQFF
J: TRBJ1-1; size: NA; D: NA; V: TRBV5-6; DNA: TGTGCCAGCAGCCCCCATGCCACAGGGAACACTGAAGCTTTCTTT; CDR3: CASSPHATGNTEAFF
J: TRBJ2-2; size: NA; D: NA; V: TRBV19; DNA: TGTGCCAGTAGTCCCTCCGGGACCTACTCAATGCACACCGGGGAGCTGTTTTTT; CDR3: CASSPSGTYSMHTGELFF
J: TRBJ1-1; size: few; D: NA; V: TRBV29-1; DNA: TGCAGCGGTGAAGGAGGGGACACTGAAGCTTTCTTT; CDR3: CSGEGGDTEAFF
J: TRBJ2-7; size: NA; D: NA; V: TRBV2; DNA: TGTGCCAGCAGTTATGGGGAGCAGTACTTC; CDR3: CASSYGEQYF
J: TRBJ1-5; size: NA; D: NA; V: TRBV18; DNA: TGTGCCAGCTCACCAGAGACAGGTGGACAGCCCCAGCATTTT; CDR3: CASSPETGGQPQHF
J: TRBJ2-1; size: few; D: TRBD1; V: TRBV4-1; DNA: TGCGCCAGCAGCCAAGCTGAGGGACAGATGGAGATGGCACCTAATGAGCAGTTCTTC; CDR3: CASSQAEGQMEMAPNEQFF
J: TRBJ2-7; size: NA; D: NA; V: TRBV9; DNA: TGTGCCAGCAGCGGGGGGCCCGGGACCTACGAGCAGTACTTC; CDR3: CASSGGPGTYEQYF
J: TRBJ1-4; size: NA; D: NA; V: TRBV5-6; DNA: TGTGCCAGCAGCTTGGGGGGACACAGTAATGAAAAACTGTTTTTT; CDR3: CASSLGGHSNEKLFF
J: TRBJ1-4; size: NA; D: TRBD1; V: TRBV2; DNA: TGTGCCAGCAGCGTAAGGGACAGGGGAAATGAAAAACTGTTTTTT; CDR3: CASSVRDRGNEKLFF
J: TRBJ1-2; size: NA; D: TRBD1; V: TRBV5-1; DNA: TGCGCCAGCAGCTGGGGGACAGTCTTCGATGGCTACACCTTC; CDR3: CASSWGTVFDGYTF
J: TRBJ1-4; size: NA; D: TRBD1; V: TRBV12-5; DNA: TGTGCTAGTGGTTCCGGACAGGGGGGTTTTGAAAAACTGTTTTTT; CDR3: CASGSGQGGFEKLFF
J: TRBJ2-3; size: NA; D: NA; V: TRBV5-1; DNA: TGCGCCAGCAGCAAGACACACGGATACACAGATACGCAGTATTTT; CDR3: CASSKTHGYTDTQYF
J: TRBJ1-6; size: few; D: TRBD1; V: TRBV7-2; DNA: TGTGCCAGCAGCCAGACCGGGACAGATAATTCACCCCTCCACTTT; CDR3: CASSQTGTDNSPLHF
J: TRBJ1-1; size: NA; D: NA; V: TRBV7-2; DNA: TGTGCCAGCAGCTCTACGGGAAGCGGACGGCTGAACACTGAAGCTTTCTTT; CDR3: CASSSTGSGRLNTEAFF
J: TRBJ1-1; size: few; D: NA; V: TRBV29-1; DNA: TGCAGCGTTGCCCCGGGGATGAACACTGAAGCTTTCTTT; CDR3: CSVAPGMNTEAFF
J: TRBJ1-6; size: NA; D: TRBD1; V: TRBV10-3; DNA: TGTGCCATCAGTGACGACAGGGTGAATTCACCCCTCCACTTT; CDR3: CAISDDRVNSPLHF
J: TRBJ1-2; size: NA; D: TRBD1; V: TRBV7-9; DNA: TGTGCCAGCAGCTTAGCGGAGGGACAGGGGGTCGGCTACACCTTC; CDR3: CASSLAEGQGVGYTF
J: TRBJ1-2; size: medium-sized; D: NA; V: TRBV5-6; DNA: TGTGCCAGCACGGAGTACGGGGCAGGTCTCTATGGCTACACCTTC; CDR3: CASTEYGAGLYGYTF
J: TRBJ2-3; size: NA; D: NA; V: TRBV6-4; DNA: TGTGCCAGCAGTGACTCAGACACAGATACGCAGTATTTT; CDR3: CASSDSDTDTQYF
J: TRBJ2-1; size: few; D: TRBD1; V: TRBV18; DNA: TGTGCCAGCTCGCCGACAGGGGGCGATGAGCAGTTCTTC; CDR3: CASSPTGGDEQFF
J: TRBJ1-6; size: NA; D: TRBD1; V: TRBV19; DNA: TGTGCCAGTAGTATCCAGGGGGCAGTAGGTAATTCACCCCTCCACTTT; CDR3: CASSIQGAVGNSPLHF
J: TRBJ2-3; size: once; D: NA; V: TRBV9; DNA: TGTGCCAGCAGCGTAGCTCCTTCTGAACGCACAGATACGCAGTATTTT; CDR3: CASSVAPSERTDTQYF
J: TRBJ1-5; size: NA; D: NA; V: TRBV10-2; DNA: TGCGCCAGCAGTGAGAGTCGGTCTCGGAGCTATCAGCCCCAGCATTTT; CDR3: CASSESRSRSYQPQHF
J: TRBJ1-5; size: NA; D: NA; V: TRBV21-1; DNA: TGTGCCAGCAGCAAAGATCCCCAGACGCCAGAGCCCCAGCATTTT; CDR3: CASSKDPQTPEPQHF
J: TRBJ1-4; size: NA; D: NA; V: TRBV6-5; DNA: TGTGCCAGCAGAGGGGCGACCCATGAAAAACTGTTTTTT; CDR3: CASRGATHEKLFF
J: TRBJ2-1; size: NA; D: TRBD2; V: TRBV5-4; DNA: TGTGCCAGCAGCCCTAGACTAGCGGGAGGCCGGAGGAATGAGCAGTTCTTC; CDR3: CASSPRLAGGRRNEQFF
J: TRBJ1-5; size: NA; D: NA; V: TRBV9; DNA: TGTGCCAGCAGCCGGGGGGTTAGCAATCAGCCCCAGCATTTT; CDR3: CASSRGVSNQPQHF
J: TRBJ1-4; size: few; D: NA; V: TRBV5-4; DNA: TGTGCCAGCAGCAGCCCCGGGCTTGAAAAACTGTTTTTT; CDR3: CASSSPGLEKLFF
J: TRBJ2-3; size: NA; D: NA; V: TRBV5-1; DNA: TGCGCCAGCAGCTTGGGAACTACAGGGTGGGGGACAGATACGCAGTATTTT; CDR3: CASSLGTTGWGTDTQYF
J: TRBJ2-6; size: NA; D: NA; V: TRBV5-1; DNA: TGCGCCAGCAGCTCGTACGTGAGCTCTGGGGCCAACGTCCTGACTTTC; CDR3: CASSSYVSSGANVLTF
J: TRBJ1-1; size: NA; D: TRBD1; V: TRBV5-4; DNA: TGTGCCAGCAGCATAGGACAGGGGGGTACTGAAGCTTTCTTT; CDR3: CASSIGQGGTEAFF
J: TRBJ2-2; size: NA; D: NA; V: TRBV2; DNA: TGTGCCAGCAGCCTGACTAGTAATCTCGGCGGGGAGCTGTTTTTT; CDR3: CASSLTSNLGGELFF
J: TRBJ2-1; size: NA; D: TRBD2; V: TRBV5-4; DNA: TGTGCCAGCAGCTCAAGACTAGCGGGAGGCATTGAGCAGTTCTTC; CDR3: CASSSRLAGGIEQFF
J: TRBJ1-1; size: NA; D: NA; V: TRBV5-8; DNA: TGTGCCAGCAGCTGGGCCGGGGCGGACACTGAAGCTTTCTTT; CDR3: CASSWAGADTEAFF
J: TRBJ1-1; size: NA; D: NA; V: TRBV7-2; DNA: TGTGCCAGCAGCCAGATCGGAACAGGCAGGGGCGTTACTGAAGCTTTCTTT; CDR3: CASSQIGTGRGVTEAFF
J: TRBJ1-6; size: NA; D: TRBD1; V: TRBV2; DNA: TGTGCCAGCAGCGAGGGACAGCTGACCCTCCACTTT; CDR3: CASSEGQLTLHF
J: TRBJ2-1; size: NA; D: TRBD1; V: TRBV28; DNA: TGTGCCAGCAGTCCGGCCGGGACAGGGGGCGAGAATGAGCAGTTCTTC; CDR3: CASSPAGTGGENEQFF
J: TRBJ1-4; size: NA; D: NA; V: TRBV4-3; DNA: TGCGCCAGCAGCCAGAACCCCCGAGGACGTGAAAAACTGTTTTTT; CDR3: CASSQNPRGREKLFF
J: TRBJ2-1; size: once; D: NA; V: TRBV5-6; DNA: TGTGCCAGCAGCTCCCCGGAGGGGTACGGGTTCTTC; CDR3: CASSSPEGYGFF
J: TRBJ1-1; size: NA; D: NA; V: TRBV11-2; DNA: TGTGCCAGCAGCTCAACTCGTAGAGGGGAGGCGAACACTGAAGCTTTCTTT; CDR3: CASSSTRRGEANTEAFF
J: TRBJ2-7; size: NA; D: TRBD2; V: TRBV5-4; DNA: TGTGCCAGCAGCCCCCTGGATAGCGGGAGTTCCTACGAGCAGTACTTC; CDR3: CASSPLDSGSSYEQYF
J: TRBJ1-1; size: NA; D: NA; V: TRBV29-1; DNA: TGCAGCGCCCAGACCGGGGGTGGCACTGAAGCTTTCTTT; CDR3: CSAQTGGGTEAFF
J: TRBJ2-4; size: NA; D: NA; V: TRBV4-1; DNA: TGCGCCAGCAGCCAAGGTCCTCTCCGGGAGTCTACTATAGCCAAAAACATTCAGTACTTC; CDR3: CASSQGPLRESTIAKNIQYF